Listed below are T cell receptor beta chains from one sample, sequenced in a study of blood T cell repertoires in COVID-19. Assay: immunoSEQ multiplex PCR; the TCRdb copy retains only in-frame clones and omits some. This table holds nearly 90,000 clones, roughly 88% found once. The sample comprised peripheral blood. The receptors were gathered from a man older than 75 with acute or convalescent COVID-19. CDR3s include the opening cysteine and the closing phenylalanine or tryptophan. A D gene is named only where the DNA matches it firmly. Rows give clone size only sometimes, using once, few, many, or a class for an expanded clone.

size: .; D: TRBD2; J: TRBJ2-7; V: TRBV7-8; CDR3: CASSFREGSSYEQYF; DNA: TGTGCCAGCAGCTTTCGGGAGGGTAGCTCCTACGAGCAGTACTTC
size: .; D: TRBD1; J: TRBJ1-1; V: TRBV5-6; CDR3: CASSRRTGEAFF; DNA: TGTGCCAGCAGTCGGAGGACAGGTGAAGCTTTCTTT
size: .; D: .; J: TRBJ1-5; V: TRBV29-1; CDR3: CSALDPGGQPQHF; DNA: TGCAGCGCCCTTGACCCTGGCGGGCAGCCCCAGCATTTT
size: .; D: .; J: TRBJ2-1; V: TRBV9; CDR3: CASSVALYYNEQFF; DNA: TGTGCCAGCAGCGTAGCTTTGTATTACAATGAGCAGTTCTTC
size: .; D: .; J: TRBJ1-6; V: TRBV4-1; CDR3: CASSQVSSYNSPLHF; DNA: TGCGCCAGCAGCCAAGTTAGCTCCTATAATTCACCCCTCCACTTT
size: .; D: TRBD2; J: TRBJ2-7; V: TRBV12-5; CDR3: CASALSGPSGSYEQYF; DNA: TGTGCTAGTGCTCTCTCCGGGCCTAGCGGTTCCTACGAGCAGTACTTC
size: .; D: TRBD2; J: TRBJ2-5; V: TRBV29-1; CDR3: CSVKMGTSNIQETQYF; DNA: TGCAGCGTTAAGATGGGGACTAGCAACATCCAAGAGACCCAGTACTTC
size: once; D: TRBD2; J: TRBJ2-7; V: TRBV4-1; CDR3: CASSLSTSGGVSYEQYF; DNA: TGCGCCAGCAGCCTATCGACTAGCGGGGGGGTCTCCTACGAGCAGTACTTC
size: .; D: TRBD1; J: TRBJ1-2; V: TRBV28; CDR3: CASNRGANYGYTF; DNA: TGTGCCAGCAACAGGGGTGCTAACTATGGCTACACCTTC
size: once; D: TRBD1; J: TRBJ1-1; V: TRBV7-2; CDR3: CASSLDRGTPNTEAFF; DNA: TGTGCCAGCAGCTTAGACAGGGGAACCCCAAACACTGAAGCTTTCTTT
size: .; D: TRBD2; J: TRBJ2-1; V: TRBV3-1/TRBV3-2; CDR3: CASSQGPGTSSDEQFF; DNA: TGTGCCAGCAGCCAAGGGCCAGGGACTAGCTCCGATGAGCAGTTCTTC
size: .; D: TRBD1; J: TRBJ1-1; V: TRBV27; CDR3: CASSYPQETGGMNTEAFF; DNA: TGTGCCAGCAGTTACCCTCAGGAGACAGGGGGAATGAACACTGAAGCTTTCTTT
size: .; D: .; J: TRBJ2-7; V: TRBV6-2/TRBV6-3; CDR3: CASSARRDISYEQYF; DNA: TGTGCCAGCAGCGCACGCCGGGACATCTCCTACGAGCAGTACTTC
size: .; D: .; J: TRBJ2-3; V: TRBV11-2; CDR3: CASSLEDYPTDTQYF; DNA: TGTGCCAGCAGCTTAGAAGACTACCCCACAGATACGCAGTATTTT
size: .; D: .; J: TRBJ1-2; V: TRBV12-3/TRBV12-4; CDR3: CASSLDVDYGYTF; DNA: TGTGCCAGCAGTTTAGATGTCGACTATGGCTACACCTTC
size: .; D: TRBD1; J: TRBJ1-2; V: TRBV7-2; CDR3: CASSPGTATNYGYTF; DNA: TGTGCCAGCAGCCCAGGGACAGCAACTAACTATGGCTACACCTTC
size: .; D: TRBD1; J: TRBJ1-2; V: TRBV5-1; CDR3: CASSEGQTIAMGYTF; DNA: TGCGCCAGCAGCGAGGGACAGACGATCGCTATGGGCTACACCTTC
size: .; D: TRBD1; J: TRBJ1-6; V: TRBV5-1; CDR3: CASSPTGGSSPLHF; DNA: TGCGCCAGCAGCCCGACAGGGGGCTCTTCACCCCTCCACTTT
size: .; D: .; J: TRBJ1-2; V: TRBV18; CDR3: CASADERRGNYTF; DNA: TGTGCCAGCGCTGACGAAAGAAGGGGAAACTACACCTTC
size: .; D: TRBD2; J: TRBJ2-5; V: TRBV5-4; CDR3: CASSFGLAGGVETQYF; DNA: TGTGCCAGCAGCTTCGGCCTAGCGGGAGGGGTGGAGACCCAGTACTTC
size: once; D: .; J: TRBJ1-6; V: TRBV9; CDR3: CASSVNSEGSPLHF; DNA: TGTGCCAGCAGCGTCAACTCGGAGGGATCCCCCCTCCACTTT
size: .; D: TRBD2; J: TRBJ2-7; V: TRBV19; CDR3: CASSGGLALSSYEQYF; DNA: TGTGCCAGTAGTGGTGGACTAGCCCTGAGCTCCTACGAGCAGTACTTC
size: .; D: TRBD2; J: TRBJ2-1; V: TRBV3-1/TRBV3-2; CDR3: CASSFPGLANEQFF; DNA: TGTGCCAGCAGCTTTCCGGGACTAGCCAATGAGCAGTTCTTC
size: .; D: TRBD1; J: TRBJ1-2; V: TRBV7-9; CDR3: CASSLAGQGAYGYTF; DNA: TGTGCCAGCAGCTTAGCGGGACAGGGCGCCTATGGCTACACCTTC
size: .; D: .; J: TRBJ2-7; V: TRBV9; CDR3: CASSVAGQNYEQYF; DNA: TGTGCCAGCAGCGTAGCAGGACAGAACTACGAGCAGTACTTC
size: once; D: TRBD2; J: TRBJ2-3; V: TRBV7-9; CDR3: CASSLAGGADTQYF; DNA: TGTGCCAGCAGCTTAGCCGGGGGGGCAGATACGCAGTATTTT
size: .; D: TRBD2; J: TRBJ2-1; V: TRBV5-1; CDR3: CASSLEGRGDEQFF; DNA: TGCGCCAGCAGTTTGGAGGGGCGGGGGGACGAGCAGTTCTTC
size: .; D: .; J: TRBJ1-1; V: TRBV6-1; CDR3: CASSDRPGDSGNTEAFF; DNA: TGTGCCAGCAGTGACCGCCCGGGGGACTCAGGGAACACTGAAGCTTTCTTT
size: once; D: .; J: TRBJ2-1; V: TRBV12-3/TRBV12-4; CDR3: CASSVTSYNEQFF; DNA: TGTGCCAGCAGTGTAACTAGTTACAATGAGCAGTTCTTC
size: .; D: .; J: TRBJ2-3; V: TRBV5-8; CDR3: CASSGGGTDTQYF; DNA: TGTGCCAGCAGCGGGGGCGGCACAGATACGCAGTATTTT
size: few; D: TRBD2; J: TRBJ2-3; V: TRBV7-9; CDR3: CASSPYGGAGTQYF; DNA: TGTGCCAGCAGCCCATACGGGGGGGCCGGTACGCAGTATTTT
size: .; D: TRBD1; J: TRBJ1-1; V: TRBV27; CDR3: CASSLSVRQGRRNTEAFF; DNA: TGTGCCAGCAGTTTATCCGTTCGACAGGGGAGGCGGAACACTGAAGCTTTCTTT
size: .; D: TRBD1; J: TRBJ1-2; V: TRBV29-1; CDR3: CSAGQGPNYGYTF; DNA: TGCAGCGCGGGACAGGGACCTAACTATGGCTACACCTTC
size: .; D: TRBD1; J: TRBJ1-1; V: TRBV5-1; CDR3: CASSLAGGQGASTEAFF; DNA: TGCGCCAGCAGCTTGGCCGGGGGACAGGGGGCGTCCACTGAAGCTTTCTTT
size: .; D: TRBD2; J: TRBJ2-7; V: TRBV6-2/TRBV6-3; CDR3: CASSRTSGVSYEQYF; DNA: TGTGCCAGCAGTAGGACTAGCGGTGTCTCCTACGAGCAGTACTTC
size: .; D: .; J: TRBJ2-2; V: TRBV5-6; CDR3: CASSPDYSHRNTGELFF; DNA: TGTGCCAGCAGCCCCGACTACTCACACAGGAACACCGGGGAGCTGTTTTTT
size: .; D: TRBD1; J: TRBJ1-6; V: TRBV6-6; CDR3: CASNPQGSGSPLHF; DNA: TGTGCCAGCAATCCACAGGGGTCGGGCTCACCCCTCCACTTT
size: .; D: .; J: TRBJ1-2; V: TRBV18; CDR3: CASSPSGQIDYGYTF; DNA: TGTGCCAGCTCACCAAGCGGACAGATCGACTATGGCTACACCTTC
size: .; D: TRBD1; J: TRBJ1-2; V: TRBV20-1; CDR3: CSASVQGAGYTF; DNA: TGCAGTGCTAGTGTGCAGGGGGCCGGCTACACCTTC
size: .; D: TRBD1; J: TRBJ2-2; V: TRBV15; CDR3: CATSRGTGSQSGELFF; DNA: TGTGCCACCAGCAGAGGGACAGGGTCCCAGTCCGGGGAGCTGTTTTTT
size: .; D: .; J: TRBJ1-5; V: TRBV19; CDR3: CASSNREGGSNQPQHF; DNA: TGTGCCAGTAGTAACCGGGAAGGGGGAAGCAATCAGCCCCAGCATTTT
size: .; D: TRBD1; J: TRBJ1-5; V: TRBV6-6; CDR3: CASTRDSMINQPQHF; DNA: TGTGCCAGCACTAGGGACAGTATGATCAATCAGCCCCAGCATTTT
size: once; D: .; J: TRBJ1-2; V: TRBV7-9; CDR3: CASSPGAEGYTF; DNA: TGTGCCAGCAGCCCAGGGGCCGAAGGCTACACCTTC
size: .; D: TRBD1; J: TRBJ1-6; V: TRBV7-8; CDR3: CASSQRQGVYYNSPLHF; DNA: TGTGCCAGCAGCCAGAGACAGGGGGTATACTATAATTCACCCCTCCACTTT
size: .; D: .; J: TRBJ2-5; V: TRBV21-1; CDR3: CASSFVGETQYF; DNA: TGTGCCAGCAGCTTCGTCGGAGAGACCCAGTACTTC
size: .; D: .; J: TRBJ1-3; V: TRBV28; CDR3: CASSYRNTIYF; DNA: TGTGCCAGCAGTTACAGAAACACCATATATTTT
size: .; D: .; J: TRBJ1-2; V: TRBV7-9; CDR3: CASSLDGRGYTF; DNA: TGTGCCAGCAGCTTAGATGGCCGTGGCTACACCTTC
size: once; D: .; J: TRBJ1-3; V: TRBV6-5; CDR3: CASRLGGSGNTIYF; DNA: TGTGCCAGCAGGCTAGGGGGCTCTGGAAACACCATATATTTT
size: .; D: TRBD2; J: TRBJ2-2; V: TRBV4-1; CDR3: CASSPSGANTGELFF; DNA: TGCGCCAGCAGCCCTAGCGGGGCAAACACCGGGGAGCTGTTTTTT
size: .; D: TRBD1; J: TRBJ1-3; V: TRBV15; CDR3: CATSRDSGTGVRNTIYF; DNA: TGTGCCACCAGCAGAGATTCCGGGACAGGGGTTCGAAACACCATATATTTT
size: .; D: TRBD2; J: TRBJ2-7; V: TRBV2; CDR3: CASTEWGGGYEQYF; DNA: TGTGCCAGCACCGAGTGGGGGGGAGGCTACGAGCAGTACTTC
size: .; D: .; J: TRBJ1-2; V: TRBV2; CDR3: CASNSRGSGGDGYTF; DNA: TGTGCCAGCAACTCTAGAGGGTCGGGAGGTGATGGCTACACCTTC
size: .; D: .; J: TRBJ1-2; V: TRBV30; CDR3: CAWTRGEFLYGYTF; DNA: TGTGCCTGGACCCGGGGAGAATTCCTATATGGCTACACCTTC
size: once; D: TRBD1; J: TRBJ1-1; V: TRBV18; CDR3: CASSLRDRGENTEAFF; DNA: TGTGCCAGCTCACTTAGGGACAGGGGGGAGAACACTGAAGCTTTCTTT
size: few; D: .; J: TRBJ1-6; V: TRBV28; CDR3: CASRGALGSPLHF; DNA: TGTGCCAGCAGAGGGGCCCTAGGGTCACCCCTCCACTTT
size: .; D: .; J: TRBJ1-2; V: TRBV3-1/TRBV3-2; CDR3: CASSHWGEGGYGYTF; DNA: TGTGCCAGCAGCCATTGGGGTGAGGGTGGGTATGGCTACACCTTC
size: .; D: TRBD1; J: TRBJ1-6; V: TRBV28; CDR3: CASSPTGSLSPLHF; DNA: TGTGCCAGCAGTCCGACAGGGAGTCTCTCACCCCTCCACTTT
size: .; D: .; J: TRBJ1-2; V: TRBV3-1/TRBV3-2; CDR3: CASSQRDYGYTF; DNA: TGTGCCAGCAGCCAACGGGACTATGGCTACACCTTC